This T cell receptor (beta chain) appears in the sequencing data of a study of blood T cell repertoires in COVID-19. At the level of the study: Acute and convalescent COVID-19 samples came from the United States, Italy and Spain. Nucleic acid was either cDNA or gDNA, and it came from T cells, B-cell-depleted T cells, or PBMCs.

From germline, CDR1 is MDHEN and CDR2 SYDVKM. This CDR3 contains 18 residues. The V gene end was trimmed by 3 bases and the J gene end by 3 bases; junction bases not matched to a gene: 14. In its sample, this clone was seen a few times. The repertoire was sequenced with immunoSEQ multiplex PCR; TCRdb's copy has only in-frame clones and lacks some. The table includes a few hundred thousand clones, under 90% detected once. The receptor was derived from a middle-aged woman who had recovered from COVID-19. The chain recombines TRBV28 with TRBJ2-7; 10 bases agree with TRBD1. Sample: peripheral blood. In DNA form, the CDR3 reads TGTGCCAGCAGTTTTTTTACCCTCACCGGGACAGGGGACTACGAGCAGTACTTC. Its translation is CASSFFTLTGTGDYEQYF.